Reported below is one T cell receptor (beta chain). Its antigen is undetermined. This CDR3 is 15 amino acids long. Germline-derived CDR1 and CDR2 are MNHEY and SMNVEV (reference sequence). With 7 bases clipped from V and 6 bases from J, the junction kept 11 bases outside the gene matches. Profiling relied on immunoSEQ multiplex PCR, and the TCRdb table lists in-frame clones only, not all of them. The data show about 50,000 clones, with roughly 80% seen just once and approximately 10% held by the top ten. The data were taken from a study of PD-L1 blockade in urothelial cancer. Study background: Patients, treated from about 2014 onward, received atezolizumab 1,200 mg intravenously every 3 weeks. Blood gave a median roughly 150,000 T cells. Whole-study findings and limits: A pretreatment blood TCR clonality that fell below the median predicted better progression-free and overall survival.

Indicated time point: peripheral blood 6 weeks after treatment start. Each individual provided 1 to 8 samples (taken pretreatment and on-treatment). The sequenced sample was PBMCs, obtained around atezolizumab (anti-PD-L1) treatment. The rearrangement uses TRBV27 and TRBJ2-2; 7 bases agree with TRBD1. This receptor was obtained from a man between 65 and 79 years old with urothelial cancer. The CDR3 bases are TGTGCCAGCACCTCTCTGACAGGGATGGCCGGGGAGCTGTTTTTT. It translates to CASTSLTGMAGELFF.